The 31 T cell receptor beta chains in this list originate from one sample, sequenced in a study of T cell responses to AZD1222 COVID-19 vaccine. Clones were sequenced by immunoSEQ multiplex PCR, and TCRdb holds only the in-frame ones, with some missing. Of approximately 140,000 clones detected, about 95% appear once; the ten largest clones hold around 1.3%. The material was peripheral blood, obtained on day 0 of AZD1222 vaccination. Every receptor here comes from an adult in good health.

The V and J genes are TRBV5-1 and TRBJ1-6, with D hard to call. CDR1 and CDR2 (germline): SGHRS, YFSETQ. V lost 0 bases, J lost 0 bases, and 13 bases lay in between. CDR3 length equals 18 residues. CDR3 loop: CASSLAGIGRSYNSPLHF. The DNA of the CDR3 is TGCGCCAGCAGCTTGGCCGGTATAGGGCGCTCCTATAATTCACCCCTCCACTTT.

The chain couples TRBV27 to TRBJ1-2; TRBD1 agrees at 7 bases. The J segment lost 2 bases and the V segment lost 5 bases, leaving 14 bases of the junction unmatched. The CDR3 length is 17 residues. The germline V gene has CDR1 MNHEY and CDR2 SMNVEV (reference sequence). CDR3 protein: CASSPTGGGGKNYGYTF. The CDR3 nucleotides are TGTGCCAGCAGTCCGACCGGTGGAGGGGGCAAAAACTATGGCTACACCTTC.

The rearrangement joins TRBV18 to TRBJ1-1; D ambiguous. The ends were cut back, 3 bases at V and 4 bases at J, with 6 bases in the middle. CDR3 length equals 12 residues. Germline assignment: CDR1 KGHSH and CDR2 LQKENI. CDR3 sequence: CASSPGFTEAFF. CDR3 bases: TGTGCCAGCTCACCCGGTTTCACTGAAGCTTTCTTT.

This chain joins TRBV5-6 and TRBJ2-7; 9 bases map to TRBD1. With V trimmed by 5 bases and J by 2 bases, 5 bases remained unmatched. Germline V gene data show CDR1 as SGHDT and CDR2 as YYEEEE. The CDR3 runs to 14 residues. The CDR3, as DNA: TGTGCCAGCAGAGGGACAGGGCACCCCTACGAGCAGTACGTC. Amino acid sequence: CASRGTGHPYEQYV.

This chain uses TRBV30 with TRBJ2-3; 8 nucleotides align to TRBD2. Germline CDR1 is GTSNPN and CDR2 is SVGIG (reference sequence). The V and J ends lost 3 bases and 8 bases, in that order; junction bases with no gene match: 1. The CDR3 has 11 amino acids. CDR3 DNA sequence: TGTGCCTGGAGAGCGGGAGTTACGCAGTATTTT. Its protein product is CAWRAGVTQYF.

The chain employs TRBV19 and TRBJ2-1, with TRBD2 as a possible D gene (5 bases). Germline V lookup: CDR1 LNHDA, CDR2 SQIVND (reference sequence). Trimming stripped 5 bases from V and 4 bases from J, with 9 bases between. The CDR3 has 13 residues. The CDR3 protein is CASSLREYNEQFF. CDR3 DNA: TGTGCCAGTAGTTTACGGGAATACAATGAGCAGTTCTTC. Full variable domain (outside the CDR3, taken from reference TRBV19 and TRBJ2-1): DGGITQSPKYLFRKEGQNVTLSCEQNLNHDAMYWYRQDPGQGLRLIYYSQIVNDFQKGDIAEGYSVSREKKESFPLTVTSAQKNPTAFYLCASSLREYNEQFFGPGTRLTVL.

The gene calls are TRBV28 and TRBJ2-3; TRBD1 matches at 9 bases. CDR1 is MDHEN and CDR2 is SYDVKM in the germline V gene. The V gene end was trimmed by 3 bases and the J gene end by 3 bases; junction bases not matched to a gene: 4. The CDR3 has 15 amino acids. The CDR3 loop reads CASSLPDRGTDTQYF. In DNA form, the CDR3 reads TGTGCCAGCAGTTTGCCGGACAGGGGTACAGATACGCAGTATTTT.

The V gene is TRBV7-8, the J gene TRBJ2-1; 12 bases align to TRBD2. V lost 7 bases, J lost 7 bases, and 11 bases stayed unmatched. Germline V gives CDR1 SGHVS, CDR2 FQNEAQ. This CDR3 is built from 16 residues. DNA of the CDR3: TGTGCCAGCACCGGATTACTAGCGGGAGGTCGGAATGAGCAGTTCTTC. This sequence encodes CASTGLLAGGRNEQFF.

The chain combines TRBV5-1 with TRBJ1-1, with D possibly being TRBD1 (5 bases). The length of the CDR3 is 14 residues. Germline V gene sequence: CDR1 SGHRS, CDR2 YFSETQ. The ends were cut back, 5 bases at V and 1 base at J, with 12 bases in the middle. CDR3 nucleotide sequence: TGCGCCAGCAGAACACGCGGGGCGAACACTGAAGCTTTCTTT. It yields the protein CASRTRGANTEAFF.

V and J are TRBV6-5 and TRBJ1-5; D call uncertain. This CDR3 is built from 13 residues. V shed 6 bases and J shed 1 base, with 7 bases lying between them. Germline CDR1 and CDR2: MNHEY and SVGAGI. The DNA for the CDR3 is TGTGCCAGCAGAAGAGACAGCAATCAGCCCCAGCATTTT. Protein: CASRRDSNQPQHF.

The CDR3 here is CASSTQGTPHYGYTF. The CDR3 bases are TGTGCCAGCAGCACCCAGGGGACACCTCACTATGGCTACACCTTC. This chain connects TRBV7-8 to TRBJ1-2, with TRBD1 as a possible D gene (6 bases). Germline CDR1 reads SGHVS; CDR2 reads FQNEAQ. The CDR3 extends over 15 amino acids. Between the trimmed V and J ends, which lost 5 bases and 3 bases, there was a span of 16 bases. The whole variable domain, filled in from reference TRBV7-8 and TRBJ1-2, reads GAGVSQSPRYKVAKRGQDVALRCDPISGHVSLFWYQQALGQGPEFLTYFQNEAQLDKSGLPSDRFFAERPEGSVSTLKIQRTQQEDSAVYLCASSTQGTPHYGYTFGSGTRLTVV.

This clone has only a few counts. The V call is TRBV3-1 (or the pseudogene TRBV3-2), the J call TRBJ1-2; 9 bases are a match to TRBD1. V lost 5 bases, J lost 4 bases, and 8 bases stayed unmatched. The length of the CDR3 is 15 residues. Germline lookup yields CDR1 LGHDT and CDR2 YNNKEL (reference sequence). CDR3 sequence: CASSTGTGLVYGYTF. As DNA, the CDR3 is TGTGCCAGCAGCACCGGGACAGGGCTGGTCTATGGCTACACCTTC.

The V gene is TRBV15, the J gene TRBJ1-4, with 9 bases that match TRBD1. The V segment lost 3 bases and the J segment 3 bases; nucleotides outside the gene matches: 2. CDR1 LNHNV and CDR2 YYDKDF come from the germline V gene (reference sequence). The length of the CDR3 is 15 residues. CDR3 sequence: CATSRGQGANEKLFF. The CDR3 DNA reads TGTGCCACCAGCAGGGGACAGGGAGCTAATGAAAAACTGTTTTTT.

The V and J genes are TRBV7-9 and TRBJ1-1, with TRBD1 as a possible D gene (6 bases). V gave up 3 bases and J gave up 0 bases, with 14 bases separating them. There are 16 residues in the CDR3. Germline CDR1 SEHNR, CDR2 FQNEAQ (reference sequence). CDR3 amino acids: CASSFPPQGLNTEAFF. As DNA, the CDR3 is TGTGCCAGCAGCTTCCCCCCACAGGGACTGAACACTGAAGCTTTCTTT.

The rearrangement links TRBV6-5 to TRBJ2-5; the D is unclear. Trimming took off 5 bases at V and 4 bases at J, with 8 bases between the two ends. The CDR3 covers 12 residues. Per the germline V gene, CDR1 is MNHEY and CDR2 is SVGAGI. In DNA form, the CDR3 reads TGTGCCAGCAGTCGAGCATCAGAGACCCAGTACTTC. Its protein product is CASSRASETQYF.

The chain uses TRBV10-3 and TRBJ2-2, with a tentative D call TRBD1 (6 bases). CDR3 length: 17 residues. The V end lost 2 bases, the J end lost 0 bases, and 13 bases lay between the germline ends. Germline V CDR1 and CDR2: ENHRY, SYGVKD. The CDR3 bases are TGTGCCATCAGTGAGACCCAGGGGAGAACGAACACCGGGGAGCTGTTTTTT. Residues: CAISETQGRTNTGELFF.

The J gene is TRBJ1-4, the V gene TRBV12-3 or TRBV12-4; a possible D gene is TRBD1 (5 bases). The CDR3 extends over 13 amino acids. V lost 3 bases, J lost 6 bases, and 8 bases lay in between. In DNA form, the CDR3 reads TGTGCCAGCAGTTTGGGCAGGGATGAAAAACTGTTTTTT. Translated: CASSLGRDEKLFF.

CDR3 nucleotide sequence: TGTGCCACCAGCAGTCAAGCAGGGGGCGCGTCCCATCAGCCCCAGCATTTT. This translates into CATSSQAGGASHQPQHF. The gene calls are TRBV15 and TRBJ1-5; the match to TRBD1 covers 8 bases. V was pared by 3 bases and J by 5 bases, with 12 bases of the junction left unmatched. The germline V gene has CDR1 LNHNV and CDR2 YYDKDF (reference sequence). CDR3 size: 17 residues.

This clone has a handful of counts. The chain carries TRBV2 and TRBJ1-5, with 10 bases matching TRBD1. The CDR3 contains 15 residues. CDR1 is SNHLY and CDR2 is FYNNEI in the germline V gene. Losses at the gene ends were 1 base for V and 5 bases for J; bases not matched to a gene: 2. The CDR3 region has the DNA TGTGCCAGCAGTGAAGAGACAGGGGGCGATCAGCCCCAGCATTTT. Translated, it gives CASSEETGGDQPQHF.

The chain joins TRBV18 to TRBJ1-5, with no clear D. The ends were cut back, 1 base at V and 2 bases at J, with 9 bases in the middle. CDR1 is KGHSH, CDR2 LQKENI, per germline. The CDR3 covers 15 residues. The DNA of the CDR3 is TGTGCCAGCTCACCACAGGCCGGAGGCAATCAGCCCCAGCATTTT. Encoded protein: CASSPQAGGNQPQHF.

A few counts support this clone. In DNA form, the CDR3 reads TGTGCCACTCGACTCGACTATGGCTACACCTTC. Translated: CATRLDYGYTF. V and J are TRBV19 and TRBJ1-2; no clear D. CDR1 and CDR2 from the germline V gene are LNHDA and SQIVND (reference sequence). With 10 bases removed from V and 3 bases from J, the gap between germline ends came to 9 bases. The CDR3 extends over 11 amino acids.

The rearrangement uses TRBV29-1 and TRBJ2-4; D is perhaps TRBD1 or TRBD2 (5 bases each). Per germline, CDR1 SQVTM and CDR2 ANQGSEA. Trimming took off 4 bases at V and 5 bases at J, with 12 bases between the two ends. The CDR3 covers 13 residues. The CDR3 sequence: CSVARDPQNIQYF. CDR3 nucleotides: TGCAGCGTTGCCAGGGACCCTCAAAACATTCAGTACTTC.

In DNA form, the CDR3 reads TGTGCCAGTAGCGACAGGGGCAACTATGGCTACACCTTC. It translates to CASSDRGNYGYTF. J is TRBJ1-2 and V is TRBV2; 8 bases fit TRBD1. There are 13 residues in the CDR3. Germline CDR1 SNHLY, CDR2 FYNNEI. Germline trimming cut 9 bases from V and 2 bases from J; bases unmatched to any gene: 5.

The V gene is TRBV5-4, the J gene TRBJ2-2, with D hard to call. Germline V CDR1 and CDR2: SGHNT, YYREEE (reference sequence). The CDR3 is made up of 13 amino acids. V was shortened by 1 base and J by 1 base, with 2 bases between the two germline ends. The CDR3 region is CASSLLNTGELFF. The DNA of the CDR3 is TGTGCCAGCAGCTTGCTGAACACCGGGGAGCTGTTTTTT.

The chain joins TRBV7-9 to TRBJ2-1; D tentatively fits TRBD1 or TRBD2 (6 bases each). V lost 5 bases to trimming and J lost 7 bases, with 21 bases between them. The CDR3 runs to 16 residues. Germline V gene data show CDR1 as SEHNR and CDR2 as FQNEAQ (reference sequence). The chain's CDR3 is CASSPLGGGQMNEQFF. The CDR3 DNA reads as TGTGCCAGCAGCCCCCTTGGAGGGGGGCAGATGAATGAGCAGTTCTTC.

The rearrangement links TRBV2 to TRBJ1-2; 10 nucleotides agree with TRBD1. V lost 6 bases to trimming and J lost 8 bases; unmatched junction nucleotides: 9. This CDR3 is 14 amino acids long. The V gene's germline CDR1 is SNHLY and CDR2 FYNNEI. This chain's CDR3 is CASRRQGAGGGYTF. For the CDR3, the DNA is TGTGCCAGCAGGCGACAGGGGGCAGGAGGGGGCTACACCTTC.

CDR3 protein: CASSRRQGGETQYF. CDR3 nucleotide sequence: TGTGCCAGCAGTAGAAGACAGGGGGGAGAGACCCAGTACTTC. The V and J genes are TRBV27 and TRBJ2-5; 9 bases map to TRBD1. The V gene's germline CDR1 is MNHEY and CDR2 SMNVEV (reference sequence). Trimming at V came to 5 bases and at J to 4 bases, leaving 5 bases not matched to a gene. This CDR3 is built from 14 residues.

The genes are TRBV7-9 and TRBJ2-3; 15 nucleotides align to TRBD2. The CDR3 runs 19 residues. J was trimmed by 0 bases and V by 5 bases; bases with no gene match: 9. The V gene's germline CDR1 is SEHNR and CDR2 FQNEAQ (reference sequence). CDR3 in DNA: TGTGCCAGCAGCGCGGGACTAGCGGGAGGTTTATCTAGCACAGATACGCAGTATTTT. Its translation is CASSAGLAGGLSSTDTQYF.

In this sample, this clone turned up once. This chain connects TRBV6-5 to TRBJ1-1, with D possibly being TRBD1 (5 bases). The CDR3 spans 15 residues. Trimming shortened V by 1 base and J by 1 base, and 10 bases separated the two germline ends. Germline V gives CDR1 MNHEY, CDR2 SVGAGI. The CDR3 loop reads CASSYWGMGNTEAFF. The CDR3 nucleotides are TGTGCCAGCAGTTACTGGGGGATGGGGAACACTGAAGCTTTCTTT.

This clone was counted once. The chain links TRBV12-5 to TRBJ2-2, with D possibly called TRBD1 or TRBD2 (5 bases each). The CDR3 sequence is 15 residues long. The ends were cut back, 2 bases at V and 0 bases at J, with 7 bases in the middle. Germline CDR1 reads LGHNT; CDR2 reads FRNRAP. The CDR3 here is CASGLWGSNTGELFF. The CDR3 DNA follows: TGTGCTAGTGGTTTGTGGGGGTCGAACACCGGGGAGCTGTTTTTT. Based on the CDR3 plus reference TRBV12-5 and TRBJ2-2, the full variable domain is DARVTQTPRHKVTEMGQEVTMRCQPILGHNTVFWYRQTMMQGLELLAYFRNRAPLDDSGMPKDRFSAEMPDATLATLKIQPSEPRDSAVYFCASGLWGSNTGELFFGEGSRLTVL.

This chain connects TRBV7-2 to TRBJ2-5; D gene unclear. Germline values: CDR1 SGHTA, CDR2 FQGNSA. The V end lost 0 bases, the J end lost 2 bases, and 4 bases lay between the germline ends. This CDR3 has 13 amino acids. Here the CDR3 DNA reads TGTGCCAGCAGCTTAGCGCCACAAGAGACCCAGTACTTC. This translates into CASSLAPQETQYF.